This T cell receptor beta chain is drawn from a study of shared clonotypes between healthy human individuals (dated by TCRdb to 2018 to 2021). For the wider study: A couple of women and three men aged 18 to 49 years were included in the cohort. Blood TCR repertoires of five healthy adults were deeply sequenced to estimate repertoire size and the extent of clonotype sharing between individuals. Per donor, three plates each were used for CD4 naive and CD4 memory, two for CD8 naive, and one for CD8 memory. Between about 0.85 and 8.9 billion PBMCs per donor were obtained by leukapheresis. To increase sequencing depth and limit assay-specific biases, different laboratories used diverse techniques to prepare libraries and sequence TCR repertoires. Broader findings and caveats from the paper: Sharing across four donors was observed for approximately 5% of naive CD4, less than 4% of naive CD8, 2.3% of memory CD4, and about 0.38% of memory CD8 clonotypes. Sampling was restricted to blood, and TCR repertoires in tissue are likely to differ from TCR repertoires in blood. Because the study included only a small number of donors, the genetic and exposure-history diversity represented was limited. Naive subsets generally had larger estimated clonotype richness than memory subsets. Compared with non-shared clonotypes, the clonotypes found in all four sorted-subset donors had higher generation probabilities. Pairwise subsampling indicated that sequencing depth was expected to affect the degree of clonotype sharing among donors. Even with the large sequencing depth, rarefaction of the sorted-subset datasets indicated that sequencing was incomplete.

Using the deep immunoSEQ assay, multiplex PCR amplified TCR CDR3 regions from genomic DNA. Genomic DNA extracted from each cell subset was distributed evenly over all wells of several immunoSEQ 96-well plates, and each plate served as one replicate. For sorted subsets, 150 to 200 ng genomic DNA, equal to tens of thousands of T cell genomes, was loaded into each replicate PCR. Purified libraries were quantified with a Qubit 3.0 fluorometer, sized on a Bioanalyzer 2100, and re-quantified with the KAPA Library Quantification kit. Every immunoSEQ 96-well plate was sequenced on a separate single-read 150-cycle Illumina NextSeq 550 flow cell. On the authors' methods: Because the immunoSEQ output held only junctional sequences and lacked quality scores, the filtering could not match the filtering applied to full-length reads. To assign V/J genes and CDR3, sequences were annotated against IMGT germline references using PyIR, a Python wrapper for IgBLAST v1.9. Reads were removed for weak V/J assignments (E-value above 1e-6), missing CDR3, stop codons, out-of-frame junctions, or ambiguous translated residues. V3J clonotypes were defined as sequences sharing the same inferred V gene, J gene, and CDR3 amino acid sequence. The percentage overlap between two repertoires was calculated by dividing the number of shared unique clonotypes by the size of the smaller repertoire. Repertoire richness was assessed with RTK rarefaction, the Chao1 estimator, and Recon v2.1 estimates of unobserved clonotypes. For all TCRbeta clonotypes obtained by the gDNA method from several donors, generation probabilities were computed with OLGA. In TCRdb, the immuneACCESS table is reduced to in-frame sequences with V and J assigned. These tables do not hold every clone; where another copy was compared, an unresolved V gene accounts for under half, and the others remain unexplained. Clone size and V and J calls were adopted from that table, with D and trimming inferred from the DNA. Across this sample there are about 770,000 clones, with just under 75% seen only once. Around 1.7% of the sample is taken by the ten largest.

CDR1 SGHRS and CDR2 YFSETQ are derived from the germline V gene. Measured from the cysteine to the phenylalanine, the CDR3 is 15 residues long. CDR3 DNA is the only sequence kept; it has 45 bases, read in frame from the first base. The V end gives up 5 bases and the J end 0 bases, leaving 0 bases in the junction not matched to a gene. The donors were healthy, HIV-negative adults with no recently reported acute infections or vaccinations. Every donor was a Caucasian adult residing in Nashville, Tennessee, USA. CD4+ T cells were enriched by magnetic negative selection; naive cells were then positively selected on CD45RA, and the negative fraction formed the memory subset. Blood was collected by leukapheresis, and PBMCs were isolated by Ficoll-Histopaque density gradient centrifugation and then cryopreserved in liquid nitrogen vapor phase. Analytical flow cytometry was used to check the purity and quantity of each magnetically sorted T cell population. Genomic DNA was isolated from each sorted fraction and quantified by UV absorbance on a Nanodrop 2000c.

Notes on this clone: Its specific antigen is unknown. Base quality data are lacking; no much larger clone is found one base away. Other DNA sequences within the sample encode an identical CDR3.

The sequencing input was memory CD4+ T cells sorted from blood. The cell subset or site label of this sample denotes: CD45RA-negative fraction. The TCR sequence derives from a woman younger than 45 in good health. The chain is assembled from TRBV5-1 and TRBJ2-1, and TRBD2 matches 12 of the central bases. Here the CDR3 is given as CASRTSGSSYNEQFF. DNA sequence: TGCGCCAGCAGGACTAGCGGGAGCTCCTACAATGAGCAGTTCTTC.